The T cell receptor (beta chain) described here comes from a study of CD8 T cells in ankylosing spondylitis. About this clonotype: The antigen remains unidentified.

Study-wide findings and caveats: Significant enrichment of disease-linked clones was reported in matched ankylosing spondylitis synovial fluid.

Libraries for TCR beta were made by quantitative 5'-RACE with molecular barcodes. One entry per CDR3 protein results from TCRdb running MiXCR on the 5' RACE reads. This sample has some 200,000 distinct CDR3 sequences; 20% to 30% occur once, and the top ten carry under 8%. Germline assignment: CDR1 WNHNN and CDR2 SYGVQD (reference sequence). The CDR3 consists of 16 residues. V gave up 4 bases and J gave up 2 bases; unmatched junction bases: 8. This clonotype was sampled from a male donor with ankylosing spondylitis or in good health (not recorded which). The chain is built from TRBV10-1 and TRBJ2-3, with TRBD1 matching over 8 bases. Sample: blood, either unsorted or a sorted T cell fraction (not recorded which). In DNA form, the CDR3 reads TGCGCCAGCAGTGGGACTCGACAGGGGCCCACAGATACGCAGTATTTT. Its translation: CASSGTRQGPTDTQYF.